One and the same sample provided the 20 T cell receptor beta chains below, sequenced in a study of radiotherapy plus CTLA-4 blockade in lung cancer. Profiled with immunoSEQ multiplex PCR; TCRdb holds only in-frame clones, not every one. The table shows 25,000 to 35,000 clones, with about 80% occurring only once. The specimen was peripheral blood, collected from a patient treated with radiotherapy plus ipilimumab. The receptors shown here come from a human donor with non-small cell lung cancer that progressed on radiotherapy plus ipilimumab.

A note on this clone: One base away lies a much larger clone, so this may be a sequencing read error. This sample includes further DNA sequences coding for the same CDR3. This sequence joins TRBV19 and TRBJ2-7, with D perhaps being TRBD1 or TRBD2 (6 bases each). From germline, CDR1 is LNHDA and CDR2 SQIVND (reference sequence). The length of the CDR3 is 14 residues. Written as DNA, the CDR3 is TGTGCCAGTAGTGTCAGGGGAACTACGGGGGAGCAGTACTTT. This translates into CASSVRGTTGEQYF.

CDR3 sequence: CASSSIQQFF. As DNA, the CDR3 is TGTGCCAGCAGTTCCATCCAGCAGTTCTTC. This rearrangement joins TRBV27 to TRBJ2-1, with D uncertain. This CDR3 is built from 10 residues. Germline-derived CDR1 and CDR2 are MNHEY and SMNVEV (reference sequence). V lost 4 bases to trimming and J lost 11 bases, with 6 bases between them.

This chain uses TRBV14 with TRBJ1-4; D possibly corresponds to TRBD1 (5 bases). The CDR3 has 12 amino acids. Looked up from germline, CDR1 is SGHDN and CDR2 is FVKESK. V lost 2 bases and J 9 bases, leaving 7 bases between the germline ends. In nucleotides, the CDR3 is TGTGCCAGCAGCCAACAGGGAAAAAAACTGTTTTTT. This codes for CASSQQGKKLFF.

V is TRBV2 and J is TRBJ2-1, with D possibly being TRBD1 (6 bases). In germline, CDR1 is SNHLY, CDR2 FYNNEI. This CDR3 has 14 amino acids. Deletions cut 8 bases from V and 3 bases from J, with 14 bases between. In DNA, the CDR3 is TGTGCCAGCGAGAAGGAAGGGGGCTACAATGAGCAGTTCTTC. Translating it yields CASEKEGGYNEQFF. The full variable domain, its missing parts supplied by reference TRBV2 and TRBJ2-1, is EPEVTQTPSHQVTQMGQEVILRCVPISNHLYFYWYRQILGQKVEFLVSFYNNEISEKSEIFDDQFSVERPDGSNFTLKIRSTKLEDSAMYFCASEKEGGYNEQFFGPGTRLTVL.

The chain carries TRBV7-9 and TRBJ2-7; D is unclear. The CDR3 is 13 residues long. V gave up 1 base and J gave up 3 bases, with 7 bases separating them. Germline V CDR1 and CDR2: SEHNR, FQNEAQ (reference sequence). In DNA, the CDR3 is TGTGCCAGCAGCTTAGAAGGGTACTACGAGCAGTACTTC. This codes for CASSLEGYYEQYF. The full variable domain, its missing parts supplied by reference TRBV7-9 and TRBJ2-7, is DTGVSQNPRHKITKRGQNVTFRCDPISEHNRLYWYRQTLGQGPEFLTYFQNEAQLEKSRLLSDRFSAERPKGSFSTLEIQRTEQGDSAMYLCASSLEGYYEQYFGPGTRLTVT.

The DNA of the CDR3 is TGTGCCAGCAGCCCAGAGTCGGACGAGCAGTACTTC. This sequence encodes CASSPESDEQYF. V usage is TRBV7-9 and J usage is TRBJ2-7, with D hard to call. The length of the CDR3 is 12 residues. The V end lost 5 bases, the J end lost 5 bases, and 10 bases lay between the germline ends. Germline loops: CDR1 SEHNR, CDR2 FQNEAQ (reference sequence).

The CDR3 sequence: CSVAGGDRARNEQYF. In nucleotides, the CDR3 is TGCAGCGTCGCCGGGGGGGACAGGGCAAGGAACGAGCAGTACTTC. The gene calls are TRBV29-1 and TRBJ2-7; perhaps TRBD1 as D (9 bases). The germline V gene encodes CDR1 SQVTM and CDR2 ANQGSEA. The CDR3 runs to 15 residues. V was cut by 6 bases and J by 5 bases, with 23 bases left in between.

V usage is TRBV5-6 and J usage is TRBJ2-7; TRBD2 matches at 8 bases. Germline values: CDR1 SGHDT, CDR2 YYEEEE. J was trimmed by 0 bases and V by 5 bases; bases with no gene match: 13. This CDR3 region has 17 residues. CDR3 bases: TGTGCCAGCAGATTTTTTGGACTAGCTCAGAGCTCCTACGAGCAGTACTTC. Translation gives CASRFFGLAQSSYEQYF. Together with reference TRBV5-6 and TRBJ2-7, the CDR3 gives the full variable domain: DAGVTQSPTHLIKTRGQQVTLRCSPKSGHDTVSWYQQALGQGPQFIFQYYEEEERQRGNFPDRFSGHQFPNYSSELNVNALLLGDSALYLCASRFFGLAQSSYEQYFGPGTRLTVT.

V gene TRBV7-9 combines with J gene TRBJ2-7, with TRBD2 identical over 10 bases. From germline, CDR1 is SEHNR and CDR2 FQNEAQ (reference sequence). This CDR3 is 17 amino acids long. J gave up 2 bases and V 5 bases, and 12 bases lay outside the gene matches. The CDR3 nucleotides read TGTGCCAGCAGCGACCCTTCTTCTAGCGGGGGAACCTACGAGCAGTACTTC. This codes for CASSDPSSSGGTYEQYF. The variable domain in full, completed from reference TRBV7-9 and TRBJ2-7, reads DTGVSQNPRHKITKRGQNVTFRCDPISEHNRLYWYRQTLGQGPEFLTYFQNEAQLEKSRLLSDRFSAERPKGSFSTLEIQRTEQGDSAMYLCASSDPSSSGGTYEQYFGPGTRLTVT.

The CDR3 is CASSLAASQPQHF. The CDR3 DNA reads as TGTGCCAGCAGCTTGGCAGCCTCTCAGCCCCAGCATTTT. V gene TRBV5-6 combines with J gene TRBJ1-5; D uncertain. The germline V and J ends were trimmed by 0 bases and 6 bases, with 7 bases remaining between them. This CDR3 is built from 13 residues. The germline V gene encodes CDR1 SGHDT and CDR2 YYEEEE.

The chain combines TRBV20-1 with TRBJ1-1; D is unclear. With 3 bases removed from V and 6 bases from J, the gap between germline ends came to 8 bases. This CDR3 is built from 11 residues. Germline V gene sequence: CDR1 DFQATT, CDR2 SNEGSKA (reference sequence). The CDR3 DNA is TGCAGTGCTAGTTCGGCCGCTGAAGCTTTCTTT. Translated, it gives CSASSAAEAFF.

This chain connects TRBV14 to TRBJ2-3; 13 bases agree with TRBD2. The junction had 9 bases not matched to a gene; V was cut back by 4 bases and J by 2 bases. Germline V gene data show CDR1 as SGHDN and CDR2 as FVKESK. CDR3 size: 18 residues. CDR3 in amino acids: CASSLDPGLAGFTDTQYF. As DNA, the CDR3 is TGTGCCAGCAGCCTCGACCCGGGACTAGCGGGATTCACAGATACGCAGTATTTT.

The chain links TRBV7-9 to TRBJ2-7; 8 bases line up with TRBD1. After removal of 1 base from V and 7 bases from J, the junction contained 18 bases not matched to a gene. CDR3 length equals 18 residues. Germline CDR1 SEHNR, CDR2 FQNEAQ (reference sequence). The chain's CDR3 is CASSLGGTTGASSREQYF. The CDR3 DNA reads TGTGCCAGCAGCTTAGGGGGGACGACAGGGGCCTCATCACGGGAGCAGTACTTC.

This rearrangement joins TRBV28 to TRBJ2-5, with 7 bases fitting TRBD2. CDR3 length: 15 residues. The V gene end was trimmed by 7 bases and the J gene end by 5 bases; junction bases not matched to a gene: 13. Germline CDR1 is MDHEN and CDR2 is SYDVKM. CDR3: CASTKSAGVGETQYF. Here the CDR3 DNA reads TGTGCCAGCACTAAGAGTGCGGGGGTGGGTGAGACCCAGTACTTC.

The chain combines TRBV28 with TRBJ1-1, with D hard to call. Germline V gives CDR1 MDHEN, CDR2 SYDVKM. V lost 5 bases and J lost 5, with 12 bases in between. This CDR3 contains 13 residues. The CDR3 coding sequence is TGTGCCAGCAGTCTCCAAGGTTGGACTGAAGCTTTCTTT. Amino acid sequence: CASSLQGWTEAFF. Full variable domain (rest looked up from reference TRBV28 and TRBJ1-1): DVKVTQSSRYLVKRTGEKVFLECVQDMDHENMFWYRQDPGLGLRLIYFSYDVKMKEKGDIPEGYSVSREKKERFSLILESASTNQTSMYLCASSLQGWTEAFFGQGTRLTVV.

The chain uses TRBV2 and TRBJ2-2; D remains ambiguous. The V and J ends lost 5 bases and 6 bases respectively, with 10 bases between them. The CDR3 runs 13 residues. The germline V gene has CDR1 SNHLY and CDR2 FYNNEI. CDR3 DNA: TGTGCCAGCAGTTCCTCGGATCCCGGGGAGCTGTTTTTT. This sequence encodes CASSSSDPGELFF.

This chain uses TRBV6-6 with TRBJ2-7; D is perhaps TRBD1 (5 bases). The V end lost 0 bases, the J end lost 4 bases, and 7 bases lay between the germline ends. Germline V lookup: CDR1 MNHNY, CDR2 SVGAGI (reference sequence). The CDR3 totals 13 residues. The CDR3 sequence: CASSYSKGYEQYF. The CDR3 nucleotides read TGTGCCAGCAGTTACTCGAAGGGGTACGAGCAGTACTTC.

In its sample, this clone was seen a few times. The chain combines TRBV5-1 with TRBJ2-3; the match to TRBD1 covers 8 bases. With V trimmed by 2 bases and J by 6 bases, 5 bases remained unmatched. The CDR3 covers 14 residues. Germline values: CDR1 SGHRS, CDR2 YFSETQ. CDR3 residues: CASSLGQGADTQYF. In DNA form, the CDR3 reads TGCGCCAGCAGCTTAGGACAGGGTGCGGATACGCAGTATTTT.

The chain employs TRBV7-9 and TRBJ1-2; D perhaps matches TRBD1 (6 bases). CDR3 length: 15 residues. Germline CDR1 and CDR2: SEHNR and FQNEAQ (reference sequence). V was cut by 4 bases and J by 5 bases, with 17 bases left in between. CDR3 loop: CASSSVRGSEYGYTF. The CDR3 nucleotides read TGTGCCAGCAGCTCGGTCAGGGGTTCAGAATATGGCTACACCTTC. Drawing the rest from reference TRBV7-9 and TRBJ1-2, the complete variable domain is DTGVSQNPRHKITKRGQNVTFRCDPISEHNRLYWYRQTLGQGPEFLTYFQNEAQLEKSRLLSDRFSAERPKGSFSTLEIQRTEQGDSAMYLCASSSVRGSEYGYTFGSGTRLTVV.

This clone has just one count. Other DNA variants within this sample encode the same CDR3. The V and J genes are TRBV7-9 and TRBJ1-3, with a weak D call TRBD1 (5 bases). Germline CDR1 is SEHNR and CDR2 is FQNEAQ (reference sequence). The CDR3 spans 14 residues. Trimming stripped 1 base from V and 4 bases from J, with 8 bases between. The CDR3 region has the DNA TGTGCCAGCAGCTTAGGAGGGGCAGGAAACACCATATATTTT. This encodes CASSLGGAGNTIYF. The variable domain in full, completed from reference TRBV7-9 and TRBJ1-3, reads DTGVSQNPRHKITKRGQNVTFRCDPISEHNRLYWYRQTLGQGPEFLTYFQNEAQLEKSRLLSDRFSAERPKGSFSTLEIQRTEQGDSAMYLCASSLGGAGNTIYFGEGSWLTVV.